The 5 T cell receptor beta chains in this list originate from one sample, sequenced in a study of OX40 agonist ivuxolimab in advanced cancers. Using immunoSEQ multiplex PCR, the repertoire was profiled, and TCRdb retains in-frame clones only, with some absent. The sample lists some 67,000 clones, around 85% occurring once. The sample consisted of CD4+ or CD8+ T cells sorted from blood, taken in a trial of the OX40 agonist ivuxolimab. These receptors were taken from an adult with an advanced solid tumor such as melanoma, head and neck, liver or kidney cancer.

Points on this clone: The sample has other DNA sequences that encode this CDR3 too. V usage is TRBV27 and J usage is TRBJ2-2; unclear D gene. The CDR3 totals 14 residues. CDR1 and CDR2 from the germline V gene are MNHEY and SMNVEV (reference sequence). Between the trimmed V and J ends, which lost 3 bases and 2 bases, there was a span of 7 bases. The CDR3 loop reads CASSLYRNTGELFF. As DNA, the CDR3 is TGTGCCAGCAGTTTGTACAGAAACACCGGGGAGCTGTTTTTT.

This clone was seen only once. V is TRBV12-5 and J is TRBJ1-5; D may be TRBD1 (5 bases). The CDR3 is made up of 16 amino acids. The germline V and J ends were trimmed by 0 bases and 4 bases, with 13 bases remaining between them. CDR1 and CDR2 (germline): LGHNT, FRNRAP. DNA of the CDR3: TGTGCTAGTGGTTTGGTAAAGGGGAAATCGAATCAGCCCCAGCATTTT. Protein: CASGLVKGKSNQPQHF.

The V gene is TRBV7-9, the J gene TRBJ2-1; D ambiguous. Trimming left V 5 bases short and J 2 bases short, with 7 bases between. The CDR3 contains 13 residues. The germline V gene has CDR1 SEHNR and CDR2 FQNEAQ (reference sequence). The CDR3 nucleotides are TGTGCCAGCAGCCCCCCCGCCTACAATGAGCAGTTCTTC. Its translation: CASSPPAYNEQFF.

The CDR3 here is CASSLSQGRYTGELFF. The CDR3 bases are TGTGCCAGCAGCCTTTCACAGGGGAGGTACACCGGGGAGCTGTTTTTT. The rearrangement joins TRBV7-3 to TRBJ2-2, with D perhaps matching TRBD1 (7 bases). Trimming removed 5 bases at V and 3 bases at J, with 16 bases between. Germline CDR1 and CDR2: SGHTA and FQGTGA. The CDR3 length is 16 residues.

The chain recombines TRBV6-5 with TRBJ1-2; possible D gene TRBD1, 5 bases. This CDR3 region has 14 residues. With 6 bases removed from V and 0 bases from J, the gap between germline ends came to 11 bases. Germline CDR1 reads MNHEY; CDR2 reads SVGAGI. This CDR3 is CASRLGPANYGYTF. The CDR3 DNA sequence: TGTGCCAGCAGATTGGGACCAGCTAACTATGGCTACACCTTC.